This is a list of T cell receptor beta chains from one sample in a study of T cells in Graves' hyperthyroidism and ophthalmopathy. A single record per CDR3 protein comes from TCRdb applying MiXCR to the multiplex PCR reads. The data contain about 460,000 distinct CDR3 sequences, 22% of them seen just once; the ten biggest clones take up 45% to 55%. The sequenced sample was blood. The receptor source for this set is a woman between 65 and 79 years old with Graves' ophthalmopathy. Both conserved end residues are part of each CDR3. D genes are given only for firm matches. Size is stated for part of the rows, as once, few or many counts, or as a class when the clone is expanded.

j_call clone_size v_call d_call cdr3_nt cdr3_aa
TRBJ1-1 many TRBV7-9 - TGTGCCAGCAGCCTATTGGGGGAGAACACTGAAGCTTTCTTT CASSLLGENTEAFF
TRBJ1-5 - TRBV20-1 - TGCAGTGCTAGAGTAGCCGGGGTTAGCAATCAGCCCCAGCATTTT CSARVAGVSNQPQHF
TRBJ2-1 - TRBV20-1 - TGCAGTGCTACCCCACTAAGTAGGGGTGTCAATGAGCAGTTCTTC CSATPLSRGVNEQFF
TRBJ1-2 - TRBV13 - TGTGCCAGCAGCGTTACAGGTAGTGGCTACACCTTC CASSVTGSGYTF
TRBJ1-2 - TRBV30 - TGTGCCTGGAAACCCCCGGACAGAGTCTCTTATGGCTACACCTTC CAWKPPDRVSYGYTF
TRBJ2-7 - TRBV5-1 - TGCGCCAGCAGCGTGGGACTGGCACCTTACGAGCAGTACTTC CASSVGLAPYEQYF
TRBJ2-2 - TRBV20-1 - TGCAGTGCTAGAGCCAGGGGAGGAGCCGGGGAGCTGTTTTTT CSARARGGAGELFF
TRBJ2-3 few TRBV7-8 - TGTGCCAGCAGCTTAGTACCCGCCGGCACAGATACGCAGTATTTT CASSLVPAGTDTQYF
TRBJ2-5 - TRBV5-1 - TGCGCCAGCAGCTTGTATAACAGCTTTCAAGAGACCCAGTACTTC CASSLYNSFQETQYF
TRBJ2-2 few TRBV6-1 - TGTGCCAGCACCTCGGGGCAGGGATTTGCCGGGGAGCTGTTTTTT CASTSGQGFAGELFF
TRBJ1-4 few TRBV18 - TGTGCCAGCTCCCTGGACGGAGTGAAACTGTTTTTT CASSLDGVKLFF
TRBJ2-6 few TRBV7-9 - TGTGCCAGCAGCTTAACCGGGGACCCCGGGGCCAACGTCCTGACTTTC CASSLTGDPGANVLTF
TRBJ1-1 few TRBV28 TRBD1 TGTGCCAGCAGGGAACGGGACAGGGAAAACACTGAAGCTTTCTTT CASRERDRENTEAFF
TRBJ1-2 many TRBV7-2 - TGTGCCAGCAGCCCGGTCCAGGAGTATGGCTACACCTTC CASSPVQEYGYTF
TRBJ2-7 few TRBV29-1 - TGCAGCGTTGTCTGGGGAAACAGCTACGAGCAGTACTTC CSVVWGNSYEQYF
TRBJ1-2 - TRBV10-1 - TGCGCCAGCAGTGAGAGGGCCCGCCACAGACAGAACAACTATGGCTACACCTTC CASSERARHRQNNYGYTF